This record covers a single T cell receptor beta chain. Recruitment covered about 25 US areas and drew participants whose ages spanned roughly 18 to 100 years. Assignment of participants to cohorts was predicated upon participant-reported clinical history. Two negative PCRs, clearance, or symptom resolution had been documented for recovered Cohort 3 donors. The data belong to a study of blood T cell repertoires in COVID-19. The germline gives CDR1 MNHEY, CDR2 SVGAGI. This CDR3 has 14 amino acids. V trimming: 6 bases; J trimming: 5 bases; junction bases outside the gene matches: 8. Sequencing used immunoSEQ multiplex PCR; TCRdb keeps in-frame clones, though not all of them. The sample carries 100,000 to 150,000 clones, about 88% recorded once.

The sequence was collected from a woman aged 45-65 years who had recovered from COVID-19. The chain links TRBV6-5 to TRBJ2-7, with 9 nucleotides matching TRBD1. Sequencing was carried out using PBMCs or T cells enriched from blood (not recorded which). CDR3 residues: CASSNRDRVHEQYF. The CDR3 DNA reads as TGTGCCAGCAGCAACCGGGACAGGGTTCACGAGCAGTACTTC.